Each of the 5 T cell receptor beta chains below was sequenced from the same sample in a study of blood T cell repertoires in COVID-19. TCRdb keeps only in-frame clones here, not all; method: immunoSEQ multiplex PCR. Of tens of thousands of clones listed, approximately 87% are singletons. Sequenced sample: peripheral blood. Source of these receptors: a woman in her seventies with acute or convalescent COVID-19.

This clone appeared a few times. This rearrangement joins TRBV6-5 to TRBJ2-3, with 8 bases fitting TRBD1. The CDR3 runs 13 residues. Germline CDR1 reads MNHEY; CDR2 reads SVGAGI. The junction had 6 bases not matched to a gene; V was cut back by 8 bases and J by 5 bases. The CDR3 nucleotides read TGTGCCAGCGAGGACAGGGTGAGAGATACGCAGTATTTT. This codes for CASEDRVRDTQYF.

V and J are TRBV5-1 and TRBJ1-1, with D maybe TRBD1 (5 bases). CDR3 size: 14 residues. Trimming cost V 4 bases and J 5 bases, with 15 bases left between them. Germline CDR1 and CDR2: SGHRS and YFSETQ. The CDR3 loop is CASSAWGEGTEAFF. CDR3 nucleotides: TGCGCCAGCAGCGCGTGGGGGGAAGGGACTGAAGCTTTCTTT.

The chain recombines TRBV4-2 with TRBJ1-1; TRBD1 is a possible D gene (5 bases). This CDR3 comprises 16 residues. Germline values: CDR1 LGHNA, CDR2 YNFKEQ. V gave up 1 base and J gave up 3 bases, with 15 bases separating them. As DNA, the CDR3 is TGTGCCAGCAGCCAAGTGCCGGGGGATGGGGACACTGAAGCTTTCTTT. Amino acids: CASSQVPGDGDTEAFF.

This chain links TRBV25-1 with TRBJ1-6; weak D call: TRBD1 (5 bases). The germline gives CDR1 MGHDK, CDR2 SYGVNS. The CDR3 covers 14 residues. Trimming removed 3 bases from V and 10 bases from J, with 13 bases in between. The CDR3 nucleotides are TGTGCCAGCAGTGATAGAAGAGGACAATCACCCCTCCACTTT. Its translation is CASSDRRGQSPLHF.

The DNA for the CDR3 is TGTGCCAGCAGTCACGAGACGACAGGGCCCAACACTGAAGCTTTCTTT. This gives the protein CASSHETTGPNTEAFF. J is TRBJ1-1 and V is TRBV6-2 or TRBV6-3, with 7 positions matching TRBD1. This CDR3 is built from 16 residues. V dropped 5 bases and J dropped 2; count of bases not matched to a gene: 11. Germline V lookup: CDR1 MNHEY, CDR2 SVGEGT.